Listed below are T cell receptor beta chains from one sample, sequenced in a study of molecular identifiers for immune sequencing clone quantification. TCRdb called the PCR reads again in MiXCR, with one record for every CDR3 protein. Among under 650,000 distinct CDR3 sequences, just under 20% were seen once, and the ten largest hold 0.85%. The sample comprised naive CD8+ T cells from blood, with Jurkat cell RNA spiked in. The receptors stem from a human donor in good health. Some libraries in this study had Jurkat cell RNA spiked in. CDR3s include the opening cysteine and the closing phenylalanine or tryptophan. The D gene is left open where the match is weak. Size is omitted from some rows. Given values are once, few, many or a class for expanded clones.

clone size | D gene | J gene | V gene | CDR3 DNA | CDR3 protein
few | TRBD2 | TRBJ2-5 | TRBV27 | TGTGCCAGCAGTTTAAGCGGGGTCCCAGAGACCCAGTACTTC | CASSLSGVPETQYF
many | . | TRBJ1-3 | TRBV25-1 | TGTGCCAGCCCAAAGGGCCTTGGAAACACCATATATTTT | CASPKGLGNTIYF
many | . | TRBJ1-5 | TRBV7-9 | TGTGCCAGCAGCCCTGATTATCAGCCCCAGCATTTT | CASSPDYQPQHF
many | . | TRBJ1-1 | TRBV3-1 | TGTGCCAGCAGCCAAGTTGGGACACGATTTGAAGCTTTCTTT | CASSQVGTRFEAFF
few | TRBD2 | TRBJ2-1 | TRBV7-8 | TGTGCCAGCAGCTTAGTGCCGCGGGGGGTCAATGAGCAGTTCTTC | CASSLVPRGVNEQFF
few | TRBD2 | TRBJ2-7 | TRBV12-3/TRBV12-4 | TGTGCCAGCAGTTTACAGGTTAGCGGGGGGTTAATCTACGAGCAGTACTTC | CASSLQVSGGLIYEQYF
many | . | TRBJ2-6 | TRBV6-1 | TGTGCCAGCAGTGAAGTGACAACATTAAGCTCTGGGGCCAACGTCCTGACTTTC | CASSEVTTLSSGANVLTF
many | . | TRBJ2-1 | TRBV11-2 | TGTGCCAGCAGCTTAATTCTGGTTTACAATGAGCAGTTCTTC | CASSLILVYNEQFF
many | . | TRBJ1-2 | TRBV7-8 | TGTGCCAGCACCTCTGGGGGGTCCTATGGCTACACCTTC | CASTSGGSYGYTF
. | TRBD2 | TRBJ2-3 | TRBV5-1 | TGCGCCAGCAGCTTTAAGGCGGGAGGAATCACAGATACGCAGTATTTT | CASSFKAGGITDTQYF
many | . | TRBJ2-3 | TRBV3-1 | TGTGCCAGCAGAAATAAGGGTACAGATACGCAGTATTTT | CASRNKGTDTQYF
few | . | TRBJ2-2 | TRBV6-2/TRBV6-3 | TGTACCAGCAGTGTTCAGAACACCGGGGAGCTGTTTTTT | CTSSVQNTGELFF
many | . | TRBJ2-7 | TRBV6-5 | TGTGCCAGCAGGGAGGAGGTTCGCTCCTACGAGCAGTACTTC | CASREEVRSYEQYF
many | . | TRBJ2-1 | TRBV29-1 | TGCAGCGTTGAAGTTCCAGGAGGCGATGAGCAGTTCTTC | CSVEVPGGDEQFF
many | . | TRBJ2-5 | TRBV6-2/TRBV6-3 | TGTGCCAGCACCGGGGCCTACCAAGAGACCCAGTACTTC | CASTGAYQETQYF
many | TRBD2 | TRBJ2-3 | TRBV4-3 | TGCGCCAGCAGCCAAGACTTACTAGCGGGGGCACTCACAGATACGCAGTATTTT | CASSQDLLAGALTDTQYF
few | . | TRBJ2-3 | TRBV20-1 | TGCAGTGCTAGGCAGTTGGGACTTGCGATCACAGATACGCAGTATTTT | CSARQLGLAITDTQYF
many | . | TRBJ1-2 | TRBV12-3/TRBV12-4 | TGTGCCAGCAGTTTGAACAGGCTTGGCTACACCTTC | CASSLNRLGYTF
many | . | TRBJ2-2 | TRBV4-1 | TGCGCCAGCAGCCAAGAAGGTCAGGGGCTCGACACCGGGGAGCTGTTTTTT | CASSQEGQGLDTGELFF
many | . | TRBJ2-2 | TRBV29-1 | TGCAGCTGTTTGGCCACCGGGGAGCTGTTTTTT | CSCLATGELFF
. | . | TRBJ1-3 | TRBV11-2 | TGTGCCAGCAGCTTAGACGTCCAAGGTCTGGGTAACACCATATATTTT | CASSLDVQGLGNTIYF
few | . | TRBJ1-3 | TRBV19 | TGTGCCAGTAGTACACGGACGGGGACTGGAAACACCATATATTTT | CASSTRTGTGNTIYF
. | TRBD1 | TRBJ2-7 | TRBV20-1 | TGCAGTGTTCCCGCGGGACAGGCAACCTACGAGCAGTACTTC | CSVPAGQATYEQYF
many | . | TRBJ2-3 | TRBV2 | TGTGCCAGCATTGGGGGGCGCACAGATACGCAGTATTTT | CASIGGRTDTQYF
. | . | TRBJ1-1 | TRBV7-9 | TGTGCCAGCAGCTTAGGCCCGAACACTGGAGCTTTCTTT | CASSLGPNTGAFF
many | . | TRBJ2-2 | TRBV7-9 | TGTGCCAGCAGCTGGAGACATCCAGACACCGGGGAGCTGTTTTTT | CASSWRHPDTGELFF
many | . | TRBJ1-5 | TRBV30 | TGTGCCTGGAGGCGGGCAGGGGTGGGTCAGCCCCAGCATTTT | CAWRRAGVGQPQHF
. | . | TRBJ2-2 | TRBV19 | TGTGCCAGTAAGGCGAGGGAAGTTTATACCGGGGAGCTGGTTTTT | CASKAREVYTGELVF
many | . | TRBJ1-1 | TRBV2 | TGTGCCACCCTGGGGGAACTGAGAACTGAAGCTTTCTTT | CATLGELRTEAFF
many | TRBD2 | TRBJ2-7 | TRBV4-1 | TGCGCCAGCAGCCAAGAGGATAGCGGGGGAAGCTACGAGCAGTACTTC | CASSQEDSGGSYEQYF
. | TRBD1 | TRBJ1-1 | TRBV5-3 | TGTGCCAACAGCGCACAGGGGTTGAACACTGAAGCTTTCTTT | CANSAQGLNTEAFF
many | TRBD1 | TRBJ2-3 | TRBV27 | TGTGCCAGCAGTCTCCTAATAGTGTCAGGGGGCGGCGCAGATACGCAGTATTTT | CASSLLIVSGGGADTQYF
few | . | TRBJ2-2 | TRBV10-2 | TGCGCCAGCAGTGAGTCTGGGTTCGCCGGGGAGCTGTTTTTT | CASSESGFAGELFF
many | . | TRBJ2-1 | TRBV7-9 | TGTGCCAGCAGCTCACAACCGGTTACCTACAATGAGCAGTTCTTC | CASSSQPVTYNEQFF
many | TRBD2 | TRBJ2-3 | TRBV12-5 | TGTGCTAGTGGTACCGGGACTAGTAGAACAGATACGCAGTATTTT | CASGTGTSRTDTQYF
many | . | TRBJ1-5 | TRBV20-1 | TGCAGTGCTAGAGAATCCTACAACGACAATCAGCCCCAGCATTTT | CSARESYNDNQPQHF
. | . | TRBJ1-2 | TRBV2 | TGTGCCAGCAGGGATACAGGGTATGGGAATGGCTACACCTTC | CASRDTGYGNGYTF
many | . | TRBJ1-1 | TRBV5-6 | TGTGCCAGCAGCTTGGTGGTGGGGGGGCAGTTCAGGAGTCGCGCTTTCTTT | CASSLVVGGQFRSRAFF
many | . | TRBJ1-1 | TRBV12-3/TRBV12-4 | TGTGCCAGCAGTATCGTAGGCGCCGAAGCTTTCTTT | CASSIVGAEAFF
many | . | TRBJ2-1 | TRBV7-9 | TGTGCCATCCCGACGACCTCCTACAATGAGCAGTTCTTC | CAIPTTSYNEQFF
many | . | TRBJ2-7 | TRBV28 | TGTGCCAGCGAGGAACTCGACAGGAGCCACGAGCAGTACTTC | CASEELDRSHEQYF
many | . | TRBJ2-7 | TRBV28 | TGTGCCAGCAGAGACGACGGTTACTACGAGCAGTACTTC | CASRDDGYYEQYF